The next 24 T cell receptor beta chains were all read from a single sample in a study of blood T cell repertoires in COVID-19. Assay used: immunoSEQ multiplex PCR; TCRdb lists only in-frame clones, some missing. Of roughly 150,000 clones in the sample, roughly 89% are singletons; the top ten hold 5% to 6%. Material for sequencing was peripheral blood. The receptors were gathered from a human donor in a cohort sampled during active COVID-19.

The rearrangement links TRBV18 to TRBJ2-7, with D perhaps matching TRBD1 (6 bases). Germline lookup yields CDR1 KGHSH and CDR2 LQKENI. CDR3 length equals 18 residues. Trimming stripped 1 base from V and 2 bases from J, with 21 bases between. CDR3 sequence reads: CASSPLGAENRDPYEQYF. The CDR3 DNA follows: TGTGCCAGCTCACCACTTGGCGCCGAAAACAGGGACCCCTACGAGCAGTACTTC.

This clone was recorded only once. This chain connects TRBV11-1 to TRBJ2-5; 8 nucleotides agree with TRBD1. V lost 0 bases and J lost 4; bases outside the gene matches: 4. The CDR3 is 15 amino acids. Germline V gene lookup returns CDR1 SGHAT and CDR2 FQDESV (reference sequence). CDR3: CASSLARQGRETQYF. For the CDR3, the DNA is TGTGCCAGCAGCTTAGCACGACAGGGGAGAGAGACCCAGTACTTC.

The rearrangement uses TRBV4-2 and TRBJ1-5; a weak D match, TRBD1 (5 bases). Germline values: CDR1 LGHNA, CDR2 YNFKEQ. V was shortened by 0 bases and J by 1 base, with 16 bases between the two germline ends. The CDR3 is 18 residues long. CDR3 protein: CASSQDFWGGNSNQPQHF. The CDR3 DNA reads TGTGCCAGCAGCCAAGACTTTTGGGGGGGAAACAGCAATCAGCCCCAGCATTTT.

The chain is built from TRBV29-1 and TRBJ2-4, with 10 bases aligning to TRBD1. V trimming: 7 bases; J trimming: 0 bases; junction bases outside the gene matches: 9. Germline CDR1 SQVTM, CDR2 ANQGSEA. The CDR3 extends over 16 amino acids. The CDR3 protein is CSDTDRGVSAKNIQYF. In DNA form, the CDR3 reads TGCAGCGACACGGACAGGGGGGTATCAGCCAAAAACATTCAGTACTTC.

V is TRBV27 and J is TRBJ1-6; 11 bases agree with TRBD1. V lost 5 bases and J lost 4; bases outside the gene matches: 7. The CDR3 consists of 17 residues. Germline lookup yields CDR1 MNHEY and CDR2 SMNVEV (reference sequence). CDR3 sequence: CASSPQGTGGYNSPLHF. Here the CDR3 DNA reads TGTGCCAGCAGTCCCCAAGGGACAGGGGGTTATAATTCACCCCTCCACTTT.

The chain employs TRBV2 and TRBJ1-2; D remains unclear. CDR3 size: 11 residues. Trimming pared 8 bases from V and 2 bases from J, leaving 6 bases between. Germline V lookup: CDR1 SNHLY, CDR2 FYNNEI. Here the CDR3 reads CASGDNYGYTF. In DNA form, the CDR3 reads TGTGCCAGCGGAGACAACTATGGCTACACCTTC. Combining the CDR3 with reference TRBV2 and TRBJ1-2 gives the whole variable domain EPEVTQTPSHQVTQMGQEVILRCVPISNHLYFYWYRQILGQKVEFLVSFYNNEISEKSEIFDDQFSVERPDGSNFTLKIRSTKLEDSAMYFCASGDNYGYTFGSGTRLTVV.

This chain uses TRBV3-1 (or the pseudogene TRBV3-2) with TRBJ2-1; 8 nucleotides line up with TRBD1. The junction had 7 bases not matched to a gene; V was cut back by 3 bases and J by 0 bases. The CDR3 length is 17 residues. Germline loops: CDR1 LGHDT, CDR2 YNNKEL (reference sequence). The CDR3 region has the DNA TGTGCCAGCAGCCAGCTTACACAGGGGGTCTCCTACAATGAGCAGTTCTTC. It codes for CASSQLTQGVSYNEQFF.

The rearrangement links TRBV5-6 to TRBJ2-7; 7 positions match TRBD1. The CDR3 covers 16 residues. Trimming at V came to 2 bases and at J to 6 bases, leaving 14 bases not matched to a gene. Germline V gene sequence: CDR1 SGHDT, CDR2 YYEEEE. The CDR3 reads CASSLVRLGGKGEQYF. The CDR3 DNA sequence: TGTGCCAGCAGCTTAGTTAGGTTAGGGGGCAAGGGCGAGCAGTACTTC.

DNA of the CDR3: TGTGCCACCAGTGGTATGACAGGGGGCGAGACCCAGTACTTC. Its translation is CATSGMTGGETQYF. The chain uses TRBV24-1 and TRBJ2-5, with 10 bases that match TRBD1. The CDR3 is 14 residues long. The V and J ends lost 5 bases and 5 bases, in that order; junction bases with no gene match: 4. Germline assignment: CDR1 KGHDR and CDR2 SFDVKD.

The CDR3 nucleotides read TGTGCCAGCAGTCACAGGGTCAACTACGAGCAGTACTTC. Residues: CASSHRVNYEQYF. This chain links TRBV27 with TRBJ2-7; possible D gene TRBD1, 6 bases. This CDR3 spans 13 amino acids. CDR1 MNHEY and CDR2 SMNVEV come from the germline V gene (reference sequence). V was cut by 5 bases and J by 3 bases, with 11 bases left in between.

This sequence joins TRBV5-6 and TRBJ1-2; weak D call: TRBD1 (5 bases). CDR3 length: 16 amino acids. Trimming took off 0 bases at V and 4 bases at J, with 16 bases between the two ends. CDR1 and CDR2 from the germline V gene are SGHDT and YYEEEE. The CDR3 DNA follows: TGTGCCAGCAGCTTGGACCACTCAAGGGGTGGCTATGGCTACACCTTC. Its translation: CASSLDHSRGGYGYTF.

This clone was found a few times. The rearrangement joins TRBV13 to TRBJ2-4; 9 nucleotides match TRBD1. This CDR3 is built from 14 residues. J lost 6 bases, V lost 4 bases, and 4 bases had no gene match. CDR1 is PRHDT, CDR2 FYEKMQ, per germline (reference sequence). The CDR3 loop is CASSSRQGGNIQYF. CDR3 coding DNA: TGTGCCAGCAGCTCAAGACAGGGGGGAAACATTCAGTACTTC.

The chain recombines TRBV28 with TRBJ2-5, with a tentative D call TRBD1 (6 bases). The germline V gene has CDR1 MDHEN and CDR2 SYDVKM. This CDR3 spans 16 amino acids. Trimming left V 1 base short and J 4 bases short, with 16 bases between. The CDR3 protein is CASSLFRDTLGETQYF. The CDR3, as DNA: TGTGCCAGCAGTTTATTCAGGGACACCTTGGGAGAGACCCAGTACTTC.

The chain joins TRBV5-4 to TRBJ2-5, with D perhaps TRBD2 (5 bases). The CDR3 totals 14 residues. In germline, CDR1 is SGHNT, CDR2 YYREEE (reference sequence). Trimming took 0 bases from V and 2 from J, leaving 8 bases between them. CDR3 DNA: TGTGCCAGCAGCTTGGATCGGGGTCAAGAGACCCAGTACTTC. This sequence encodes CASSLDRGQETQYF.

In DNA, the CDR3 is TGTGCCAGCAGCCAACCAGGGGCCGGGGGGCCCCCCCACAGGGAGACCCAGTACTTC. It codes for CASSQPGAGGPPHRETQYF. V and J are TRBV3-1 (or the pseudogene TRBV3-2) and TRBJ2-5; TRBD2 is a possible D gene (7 bases). The V end lost 2 bases, the J end lost 5 bases, and 27 bases lay between the germline ends. Germline V gene data show CDR1 as LGHDT and CDR2 as YNNKEL (reference sequence). The length of the CDR3 is 19 residues.

The J gene is TRBJ1-1, the V gene TRBV30, with unresolved D. The CDR3 is 11 amino acids. CDR1 and CDR2 (germline): GTSNPN, SVGIG (reference sequence). V shed 2 bases and J shed 5 bases, with 6 bases lying between them. CDR3 DNA sequence: TGTGCCTGGAGTTTCGGTACTGAAGCTTTCTTT. Amino acids: CAWSFGTEAFF.

The chain combines TRBV30 with TRBJ2-7; 7 bases match TRBD1. V lost 6 bases and J lost 3; bases outside the gene matches: 8. CDR3 size: 13 residues. The V gene's germline CDR1 is GTSNPN and CDR2 SVGIG (reference sequence). The DNA of the CDR3 is TGTGCCTGTAGGGGGCGCCCCGGCTACGAGCAGTACTTC. It yields the protein CACRGRPGYEQYF.

The table lists this clone with a few counts. The gene calls are TRBV19 and TRBJ2-5, with a weak D call TRBD1 (6 bases). V was shortened by 7 bases and J by 1 base, with 16 bases between the two germline ends. The CDR3 is 15 amino acids. From germline, CDR1 is LNHDA and CDR2 SQIVND (reference sequence). The CDR3 spells CASKKGRDTQETQYF. The CDR3 DNA reads TGTGCCAGTAAAAAGGGCCGGGACACCCAAGAGACCCAGTACTTC.

The J gene is TRBJ1-3, the V gene TRBV27; 9 bases map to TRBD1. This CDR3 has 16 amino acids. Germline-derived CDR1 and CDR2 are MNHEY and SMNVEV (reference sequence). V shed 4 bases, J shed 2 bases, and the junction held 6 bases outside the gene matches. The CDR3 nucleotides are TGTGCCAGCAGTTCGATGACAGGGGGACCTGGAAACACCATATATTTT. Amino acid sequence: CASSSMTGGPGNTIYF.

This chain uses TRBV28 with TRBJ1-2; the D is unclear. This CDR3 contains 12 residues. V dropped 4 bases and J dropped 7 bases, with 10 bases sitting between them. Germline V lookup: CDR1 MDHEN, CDR2 SYDVKM. CDR3 amino acids: CASSSPPGGYTF. CDR3 in DNA: TGTGCCAGCAGTTCCCCTCCGGGTGGCTACACCTTC.

Written as DNA, the CDR3 is TGTGCCAGCAGAGCTTTTACAGGGACTGGAAACACCATATATTTT. This sequence encodes CASRAFTGTGNTIYF. The genes are TRBV2 and TRBJ1-3; D is perhaps TRBD1 (6 bases). Germline lookup yields CDR1 SNHLY and CDR2 FYNNEI. CDR3 length: 15 amino acids. V shed 6 bases and J shed 2 bases, with 14 bases lying between them.

The V and J genes are TRBV5-1 and TRBJ2-1; 11 nucleotides line up with TRBD2. V shed 3 bases and J 2 bases; nucleotides not matched to a gene: 1. Germline CDR1 is SGHRS and CDR2 is YFSETQ. CDR3 length: 15 residues. CDR3 DNA: TGCGCCAGCAGCTCGACTAGCGGGACCTACAATGAGCAGTTCTTC. This codes for CASSSTSGTYNEQFF.

The chain carries TRBV30 and TRBJ2-2, with unresolved D. Germline V CDR1 and CDR2: GTSNPN, SVGIG (reference sequence). This CDR3 spans 14 amino acids. Trimming took 4 bases from V and 1 from J, leaving 10 bases between them. CDR3: CAWTNVRNTGELFF. For the CDR3, the DNA is TGTGCCTGGACAAATGTGAGGAACACCGGGGAGCTGTTTTTT.

The chain couples TRBV4-1 to TRBJ2-1; D unclear. Germline V gene sequence: CDR1 MGHRA, CDR2 YSYEKL. The CDR3 loop spans 13 amino acids. V was pared by 0 bases and J by 9 bases, with 9 bases between. Here the CDR3 reads CASSQDPVGEQFF. The CDR3 DNA reads as TGCGCCAGCAGCCAAGATCCAGTTGGTGAGCAGTTCTTC.